This T cell receptor (beta chain) is from a study of PD-1 and CTLA-4 blockade in melanoma. Trimming removed 3 bases at V and 1 base at J, with 17 bases between. CDR1 and CDR2 (germline): MNHEY, SMNVEV (reference sequence). The CDR3 totals 17 residues. TCRdb's table, derived via immunoSEQ multiplex PCR, lists solely in-frame clones and lacks some. The top ten clones hold roughly 7% of a sample with 34,000 or so clones, 88% of them seen once. The chain is built from TRBV27 and TRBJ2-3; D possibly matches TRBD1 or TRBD2 (5 bases each). The sequencing used CD8+ T cells from peripheral blood, collected from a patient given anti-PD-1 treatment. The clonotype comes from a human donor with melanoma. The CDR3 protein is CASSLSGGRVGTDTQYF. The DNA for the CDR3 is TGTGCCAGCAGTTTGTCTGGGGGAAGGGTTGGCACAGATACGCAGTATTTT.